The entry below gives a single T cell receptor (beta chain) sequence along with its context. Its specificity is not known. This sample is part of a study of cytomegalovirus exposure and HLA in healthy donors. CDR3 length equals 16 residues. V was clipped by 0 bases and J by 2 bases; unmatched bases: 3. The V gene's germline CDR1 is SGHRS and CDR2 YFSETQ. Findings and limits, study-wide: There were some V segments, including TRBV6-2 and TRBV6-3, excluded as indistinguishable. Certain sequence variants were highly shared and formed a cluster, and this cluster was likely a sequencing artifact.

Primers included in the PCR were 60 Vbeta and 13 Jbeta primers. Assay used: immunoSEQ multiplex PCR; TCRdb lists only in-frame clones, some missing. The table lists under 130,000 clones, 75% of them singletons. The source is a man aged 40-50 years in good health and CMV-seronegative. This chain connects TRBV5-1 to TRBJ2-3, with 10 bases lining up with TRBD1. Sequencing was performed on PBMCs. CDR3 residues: CASSLGGTGDTDTQYF. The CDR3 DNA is TGCGCCAGCAGCTTGGGAGGGACAGGGGACACAGATACGCAGTATTTT. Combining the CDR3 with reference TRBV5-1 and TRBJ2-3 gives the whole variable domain KAGVTQTPRYLIKTRGQQVTLSCSPISGHRSVSWYQQTPGQGLQFLFEYFSETQRNKGNFPGRFSGRQFSNSRSEMNVSTLELGDSALYLCASSLGGTGDTDTQYFGPGTRLTVL.